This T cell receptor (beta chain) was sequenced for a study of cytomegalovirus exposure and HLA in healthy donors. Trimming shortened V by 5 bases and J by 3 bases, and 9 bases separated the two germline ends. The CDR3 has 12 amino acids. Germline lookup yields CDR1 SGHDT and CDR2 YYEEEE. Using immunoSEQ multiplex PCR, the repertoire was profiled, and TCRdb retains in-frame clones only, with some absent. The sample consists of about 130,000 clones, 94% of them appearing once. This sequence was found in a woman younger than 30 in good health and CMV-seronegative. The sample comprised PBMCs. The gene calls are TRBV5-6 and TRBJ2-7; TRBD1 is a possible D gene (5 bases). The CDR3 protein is CASRWGNYEQYF. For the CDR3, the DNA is TGTGCCAGCAGGTGGGGCAACTACGAGCAGTACTTC.